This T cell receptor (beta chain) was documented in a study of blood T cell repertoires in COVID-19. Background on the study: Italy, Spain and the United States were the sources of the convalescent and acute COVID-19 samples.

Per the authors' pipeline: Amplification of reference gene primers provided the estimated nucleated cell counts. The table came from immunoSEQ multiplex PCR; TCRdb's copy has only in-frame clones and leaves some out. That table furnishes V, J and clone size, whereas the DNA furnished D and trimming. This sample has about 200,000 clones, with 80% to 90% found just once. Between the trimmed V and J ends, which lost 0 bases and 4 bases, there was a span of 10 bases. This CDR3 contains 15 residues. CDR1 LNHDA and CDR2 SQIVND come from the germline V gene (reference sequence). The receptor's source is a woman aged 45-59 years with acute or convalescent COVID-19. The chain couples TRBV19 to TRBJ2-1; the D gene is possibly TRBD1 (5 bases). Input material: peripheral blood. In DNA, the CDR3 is TGTGCCAGTAGTATAGACGCCGGACATTACAATGAGCAGTTCTTC. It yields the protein CASSIDAGHYNEQFF. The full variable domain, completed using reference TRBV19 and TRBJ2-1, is DGGITQSPKYLFRKEGQNVTLSCEQNLNHDAMYWYRQDPGQGLRLIYYSQIVNDFQKGDIAEGYSVSREKKESFPLTVTSAQKNPTAFYLCASSIDAGHYNEQFFGPGTRLTVL.